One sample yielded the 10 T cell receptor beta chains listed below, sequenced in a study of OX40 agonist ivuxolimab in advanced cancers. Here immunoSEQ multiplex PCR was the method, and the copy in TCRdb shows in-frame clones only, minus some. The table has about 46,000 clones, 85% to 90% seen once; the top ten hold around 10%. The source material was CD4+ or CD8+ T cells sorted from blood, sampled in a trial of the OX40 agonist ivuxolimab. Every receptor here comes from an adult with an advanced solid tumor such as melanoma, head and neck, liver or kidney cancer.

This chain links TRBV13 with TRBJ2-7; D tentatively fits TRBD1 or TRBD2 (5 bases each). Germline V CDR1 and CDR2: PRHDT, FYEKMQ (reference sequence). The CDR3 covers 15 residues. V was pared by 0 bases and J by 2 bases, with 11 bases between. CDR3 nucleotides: TGTGCCAGCAGCTTAGGGAAGGGGACCCCCTACGAGCAGTACTTC. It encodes CASSLGKGTPYEQYF.

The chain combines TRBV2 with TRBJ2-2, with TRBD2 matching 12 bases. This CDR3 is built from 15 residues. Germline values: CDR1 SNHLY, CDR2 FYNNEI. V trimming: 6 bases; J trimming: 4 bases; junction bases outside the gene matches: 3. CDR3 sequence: CASRPGLAGTGELFF. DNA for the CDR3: TGTGCCAGCAGGCCGGGACTAGCGGGCACCGGGGAGCTGTTTTTT.

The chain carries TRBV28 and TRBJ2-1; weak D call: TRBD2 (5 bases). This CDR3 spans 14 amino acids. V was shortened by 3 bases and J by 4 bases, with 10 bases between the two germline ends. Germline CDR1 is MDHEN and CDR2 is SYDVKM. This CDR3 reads CASSFLGLYNEQFF. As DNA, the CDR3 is TGTGCCAGCAGTTTTTTAGGACTGTACAATGAGCAGTTCTTC.

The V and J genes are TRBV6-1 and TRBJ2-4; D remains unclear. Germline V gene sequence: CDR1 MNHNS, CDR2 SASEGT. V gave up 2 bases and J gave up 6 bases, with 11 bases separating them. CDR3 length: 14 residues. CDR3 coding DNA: TGTGCCAGCAGTGAAAGGCGAGAGTTAAACATTCAGTACTTC. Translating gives CASSERRELNIQYF.

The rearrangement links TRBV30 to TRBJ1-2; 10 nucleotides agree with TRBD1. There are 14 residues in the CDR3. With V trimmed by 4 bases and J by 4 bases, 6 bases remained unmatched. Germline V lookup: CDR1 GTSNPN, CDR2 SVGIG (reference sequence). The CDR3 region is CAWTETGGIYGYTF. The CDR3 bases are TGTGCCTGGACCGAGACAGGGGGCATCTATGGCTACACCTTC. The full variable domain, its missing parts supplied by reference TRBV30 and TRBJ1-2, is SQTIHQWPATLVQPVGSPLSLECTVEGTSNPNLYWYRQAAGRGLQLLFYSVGIGQISSEVPQNLSASRPQDRQFILSSKKLLLSDSGFYLCAWTETGGIYGYTFGSGTRLTVV.

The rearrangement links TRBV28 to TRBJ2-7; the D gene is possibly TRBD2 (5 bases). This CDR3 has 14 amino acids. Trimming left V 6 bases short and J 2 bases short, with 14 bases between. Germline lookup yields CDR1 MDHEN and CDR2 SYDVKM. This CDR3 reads CASSLTGSAYEQYF. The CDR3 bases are TGTGCCAGCAGCCTTACGGGGTCAGCCTACGAGCAGTACTTC.

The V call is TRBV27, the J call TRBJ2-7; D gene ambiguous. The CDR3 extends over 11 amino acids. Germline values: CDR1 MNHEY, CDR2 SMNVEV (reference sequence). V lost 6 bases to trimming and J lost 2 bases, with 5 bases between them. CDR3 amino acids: CASSPAYEQYF. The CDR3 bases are TGTGCCAGCAGCCCCGCCTACGAGCAGTACTTC.

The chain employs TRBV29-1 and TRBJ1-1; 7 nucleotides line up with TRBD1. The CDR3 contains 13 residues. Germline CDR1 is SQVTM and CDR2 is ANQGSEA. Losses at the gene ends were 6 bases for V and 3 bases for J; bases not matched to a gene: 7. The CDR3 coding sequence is TGCAGCGTATTACAGGGGTCCTACACTGAAGCTTTCTTT. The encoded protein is CSVLQGSYTEAFF.

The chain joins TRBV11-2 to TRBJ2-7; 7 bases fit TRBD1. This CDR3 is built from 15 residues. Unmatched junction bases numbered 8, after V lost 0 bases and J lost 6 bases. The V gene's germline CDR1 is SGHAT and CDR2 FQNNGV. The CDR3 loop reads CASSLDRDRRVEQYF. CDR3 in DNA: TGTGCCAGCAGCTTAGATCGGGACAGACGTGTCGAGCAGTACTTC. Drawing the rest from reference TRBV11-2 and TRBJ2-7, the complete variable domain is EAGVAQSPRYKIIEKRQSVAFWCNPISGHATLYWYQQILGQGPKLLIQFQNNGVVDDSQLPKDRFSAERLKGVDSTLKIQPAKLEDSAVYLCASSLDRDRRVEQYFGPGTRLTVT.

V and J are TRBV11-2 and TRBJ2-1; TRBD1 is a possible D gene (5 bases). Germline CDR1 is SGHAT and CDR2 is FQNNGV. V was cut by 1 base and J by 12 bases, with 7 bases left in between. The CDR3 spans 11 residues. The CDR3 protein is CASSLGQGQFF. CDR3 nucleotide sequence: TGTGCCAGCAGCTTAGGTCAGGGGCAGTTCTTC.